The rows below give T cell receptor beta chains drawn from one sample of a study of blood T cell repertoires in COVID-19. Sequenced by immunoSEQ multiplex PCR; TCRdb stores in-frame clones only, minus some. The sample yields 87,000 or so clones, 75% to 90% seen once. Source material: peripheral blood. The receptors were sampled from a woman at least 80 years old with active or convalescent COVID-19. The CDR3 runs from the conserved cysteine through the conserved F or W. Not all rows give a size; the values are once, few, many and, for expanded clones, a class.

.	TRBV7-9	CASSSLARGANVLTF
.	TRBV11-3	CASSTSGGAHNEQFF
.	TRBV7-8	CASRLDRGNEKLFF
.	TRBV28	CAGSIGAGNTIYF
.	TRBV6-5	CASSFGGAGGETQYF
.	TRBV5-4	CASSLAGSGGYYNEQFF
.	TRBV6-5	CASRNTGGHEKLFF
.	TRBV5-4	CASSLPGGPDTQYF
.	TRBV20-1	CSAQDNYEQYF
.	TRBV6-5	CASRTTGGTDTQYF
once	TRBV18	CASSPGTVDTQYF
.	TRBV19	CASSGIGTGETGELFF
.	TRBV18	CASSPPPGGNEQFF
.	TRBV4-3	CASSQGAWQTQYF
.	TRBV6-5	CASSQGHTEAFF
.	TRBV7-2	CASKTIGLAGNNEQFF
few	TRBV28	CASRTTGAPSIPQHF
.	TRBV28	CASSFTGRGASGNTIYF
.	TRBV7-7	CASSLATGGQNEQFF
.	TRBV28	CASTLVVRTGELFF
.	TRBV5-4	CASSPGTEETQYF
.	TRBV5-4	CASSSRTKTYEQYF
.	TRBV5-1	CASSLAGDEKLFF
.	TRBV28	CASRGTVQETQYF
.	TRBV18	CASSPRGTNTGELFF
.	TRBV11-2	CASRTSGGTYNEQFF
.	TRBV29-1	CSVEDPDREVYNEQFF
.	TRBV9	CASSPDRGLGNTIYF
.	TRBV6-2/TRBV6-3	CASSSGRYEQFF
.	TRBV6-6	CASSYREVTDTQYF
.	TRBV19	CAVGGNTIYF
.	TRBV5-4	CASSPNQETQYF
.	TRBV4-1	CASSPTMINQPQHF
.	TRBV5-4	CASSLGGNTIYF
.	TRBV7-3	CASSFGQKETQYF